This is a list of T cell receptor beta chains from one sample in a study of PD-L1 blockade in urothelial cancer. Assay: immunoSEQ multiplex PCR; the TCRdb copy retains only in-frame clones and omits some. The sample yields roughly 84,000 clones, 82% seen once. The input for sequencing was PBMCs, taken around atezolizumab (anti-PD-L1) treatment. The receptors here all came from a man aged 65 to 79 with urothelial cancer. Each CDR3 is given with its conserved first and last residue. The order of the fields is V gene, J gene, clone size, D gene, CDR3 length, CDR3 DNA, CDR3 protein. D genes are given only for firm matches. Clone size is not always given. Where it is, it says once, few, many or a class for expanded clones.

TRBV19	TRBJ2-7	.	TRBD1	14	TGTGCCAGTAGTCGGACAGGGCTAACCTACGAGCAGTACTTC	CASSRTGLTYEQYF
TRBV7-2	TRBJ2-1	.	TRBD2	16	TGTGCCAGCAGCTTCCGACTAGCGGAGTCCTACAATGAGCAGTTCTTC	CASSFRLAESYNEQFF
TRBV6-1	TRBJ1-5	.	.	16	TGTGCCAGCAGTGAATTGGCAGGCTACAGCAATCAGCCCCAGCATTTT	CASSELAGYSNQPQHF
TRBV5-5	TRBJ2-7	.	.	13	TGTGCCAGCAGCTTGACAGCCTCCTACGAGCAGTACTTC	CASSLTASYEQYF
TRBV5-1	TRBJ1-5	.	.	14	TGCGCCAGCAGCCCGGACGGGGGCAATCAGCCCCAGCATTTT	CASSPDGGNQPQHF
TRBV11-3	TRBJ2-1	.	TRBD2	16	TGTGCCAGCAGCTTAGGACTAGCGAGTTCCTACAATGAGCAGTTCTTC	CASSLGLASSYNEQFF
TRBV11-2	TRBJ2-7	.	TRBD1	16	TGTGCCAGCAGCCCAAGACAGGGGATATTTCGGCGCGAGCAGTACTTC	CASSPRQGIFRREQYF
TRBV29-1	TRBJ1-4	.	TRBD1	13	TGCAGCGTTGGGGACAGGGTTTACGAAAAACTGTTTTTT	CSVGDRVYEKLFF
TRBV7-2	TRBJ2-3	.	TRBD1	14	TGTGCCACCTCGGGGGACAGGGAGGAAGATACGCAGTATTTT	CATSGDREEDTQYF
TRBV5-4	TRBJ2-3	.	.	15	TGTGCCAGCAGTCTACAGCCGGGAGGCACAGATACGCAGTATTTT	CASSLQPGGTDTQYF
TRBV5-6	TRBJ1-6	.	.	16	TGTGCCAGCAGCTCCAAGGGAGTTTCCTATAATTCACCCCTCCACTTT	CASSSKGVSYNSPLHF
TRBV2	TRBJ2-3	.	TRBD2	18	TGTGCCAGCAAGACGGGGACTAGCGGTTACCCTAGCACAGATACGCAGTATTTT	CASKTGTSGYPSTDTQYF
TRBV18	TRBJ1-3	.	TRBD1	18	TGTGCCAGCTCACCGCGAGACAGGGGGCGAACGTCTGGAAACACCATATATTTT	CASSPRDRGRTSGNTIYF
TRBV5-6	TRBJ1-3	.	TRBD1	11	TGTGCCAGCAGCCAAGGGACAGGGGAAGATTTT	CASSQGTGEDF
TRBV30	TRBJ2-7	.	.	14	TGTGCCTGGAGTAGGAGACGGAGCTCCTACGAGCAGTACTTC	CAWSRRRSSYEQYF
TRBV6-5	TRBJ2-7	.	TRBD1	13	TGTGCCAGCAGCCCCCGACAGGGACACGAGCAGTACTTC	CASSPRQGHEQYF
TRBV5-6	TRBJ2-1	.	.	13	TGTGCCAGCAGCCCTAACGGGGTCTATGAGCAGTTCTTC	CASSPNGVYEQFF
TRBV10-3	TRBJ1-5	.	.	17	TGTGCCATCAGTGAGTCGGGGAGTGGAGGCTCTAATCAGCCCCAGCATTTT	CAISESGSGGSNQPQHF
TRBV11-2	TRBJ1-1	.	TRBD1	15	TGTGCCAGCAGTTCTCCGAGGACAGGCAGGACTGAAGCTTTCTTT	CASSSPRTGRTEAFF
TRBV9	TRBJ2-1	.	TRBD1	15	TGTGCCAGCAGCGGAACAGGGGCGCACGACAATGAGCAGTTCTTC	CASSGTGAHDNEQFF
TRBV28	TRBJ2-7	.	TRBD2	14	TGTGCCAGCAGCCGCGGGGGACCGACCTACGAGCAGTACTTC	CASSRGGPTYEQYF
TRBV5-1	TRBJ2-7	.	TRBD1	13	TGCGCCAGCAGCTATGGACAGGCCTACGAGCAGTACTTC	CASSYGQAYEQYF
TRBV4-3	TRBJ2-7	.	.	9	TGCGCCAGCAGCCAAGTTCAGGGCTTC	CASSQVQGF
TRBV5-4	TRBJ1-1	.	TRBD1	15	TGTGCCAGCAGCTACTACAGGGGTGGGAACACTGAAGCTTTCTTT	CASSYYRGGNTEAFF
TRBV28	TRBJ2-7	.	TRBD1	14	TGTGCCAGCAGGAGACAGGGGGCCTCCTACGAGCAGTACTTC	CASRRQGASYEQYF
TRBV6-5	TRBJ2-7	.	.	13	TGTGCCAGCAGGGGGGACACTTTCTACGAGCAGTACTTC	CASRGDTFYEQYF
TRBV30	TRBJ2-3	few	.	11	TGTGCCTGGAGCAGGACAGATACGCAGTATTTT	CAWSRTDTQYF
TRBV5-1	TRBJ1-1	.	.	14	TGCGCCAGCAGTCGGGAGGGGAGGGACACTGAAGCTTTCTTT	CASSREGRDTEAFF
TRBV7-9	TRBJ1-5	.	.	14	TGTGCCAGCAGCTTAGATGGGACACGTCAGCCCCAGCATTTT	CASSLDGTRQPQHF
TRBV5-1	TRBJ1-1	.	.	16	TGCGCCAGCAGCTTGGGGGCCGGACAGATAAACACTGAAGCTTTCTTT	CASSLGAGQINTEAFF
TRBV19	TRBJ1-2	.	TRBD1	14	TGTGCCAGTAGTATAACCAGGGGGCAGGGTGGCTACACCTTC	CASSITRGQGGYTF
TRBV14	TRBJ2-5	.	TRBD2	14	TGTGCCAGCAGGACACTAGCGGGGGAAGAGACCCAGTACTTC	CASRTLAGEETQYF
TRBV10-1	TRBJ2-3	.	.	16	TGCGCCAGCAGTGAGTCGGGCTTCGGTCCGCAGAATACGCAGTATTTT	CASSESGFGPQNTQYF
TRBV2	TRBJ2-7	.	TRBD2	14	TGTGCCAGCACCTTTAGCGGGAAAGCCTACGAGCAGTACTTC	CASTFSGKAYEQYF
TRBV4-1	TRBJ2-1	.	TRBD2	21	TGCGCCAGCAGCCAAAAATTGGGACTAGCGGGGGGCCCAAGCTCCTACAATGAGCAGTTCTTC	CASSQKLGLAGGPSSYNEQFF
TRBV4-3	TRBJ2-5	.	.	18	TGCGCCAGCAGCCAAGATTATTATTCTTCGACTCCCCAAGAGACCCAGTACTTC	CASSQDYYSSTPQETQYF
TRBV2	TRBJ1-1	.	.	14	TGTGCCAGCAGTGATCGGAGGGTGGGCACTGAAGCTTTCTTT	CASSDRRVGTEAFF
TRBV5-1	TRBJ2-5	.	.	15	TGCGCCAGCAGCGCCGGAGCGGAGATGGGAGAGACCCAGTACTTC	CASSAGAEMGETQYF
TRBV6-5	TRBJ2-5	.	TRBD1	16	TGTGCCAGCAGTTACATGCCTGGGACAGGACAAGAGACCCAGTACTTC	CASSYMPGTGQETQYF
TRBV5-6	TRBJ2-7	.	.	16	TGTGCCAGCAGCCGGGGGATAGAAGCCAGGGACTCCGAGCAGTACTTC	CASSRGIEARDSEQYF
TRBV6-6	TRBJ2-2	.	TRBD1	15	TGTGCCAGCAGTGCGGGACAGGGAAGGGCCGGGGAGCTGTTTTTT	CASSAGQGRAGELFF
TRBV6-1	TRBJ2-7	medium-sized	.	14	TGTGCCAGCAGTGAAGTTGTAGAGGGCAGCGAGCAGTACTTC	CASSEVVEGSEQYF